This T cell receptor (beta chain) was recorded in a study of identifying expanded T cells in peripheral blood. In regard to this clone: Its antigen is currently unknown.

Repertoires were generated with immunoSEQ multiplex PCR, while TCRdb's copy carries only in-frame clones and drops some. The sample gives 95,000 to 150,000 clones, approximately 84% of which show up once; roughly 3.3% is in the top ten. General study points: Variance in clone template counts between approximately two-week samples significantly increased with total template count across all healthy donors.

Germline V gene lookup returns CDR1 SGHKS and CDR2 YYEKEE (reference sequence). This CDR3 has 16 amino acids. Trimming stripped 0 bases from V and 0 bases from J, with 12 bases between. The clonotype was recovered from a person aged 18 to 70 in good health. Sequenced material: blood. The chain carries TRBV5-5 and TRBJ1-1; D is possibly TRBD1 (5 bases). The chain's CDR3 is CASSLVNMGLNTEAFF. CDR3 in DNA: TGTGCCAGCAGCTTGGTTAACATGGGGCTGAACACTGAAGCTTTCTTT.